The clone carrying this T cell receptor beta chain was picked up one time. The antigen is unknown. This CDR3 has 15 amino acids. Per the germline V gene, CDR1 is LNHDA and CDR2 is SQIVND (reference sequence). With 4 bases removed from V and 4 bases from J, the gap between germline ends came to 11 bases. The data derive from a study of Ad26.COV2.S vaccination and SARS-CoV-2 variants. Profiling relied on immunoSEQ multiplex PCR, and the TCRdb table lists in-frame clones only, not all of them. The top ten clones hold almost 7.5% of a sample with a few hundred thousand clones, approximately 83% of them seen once. Overall study results and limits: Ad26.COV2.S recipients had broader spike-specific TCRs (P = 0.0014). Substantial response breadth was reportedly seen for spike-specific CD8+ and CD4+ T cells after vaccination.

Treatment specified: around 19 received Ad26.COV2.S at low or high dose, single or two shots; 5 received placebo; per-sample allocation not given. Sampling took place 63 days after the first vaccine or placebo injection. The rearrangement links TRBV19 to TRBJ1-6; tentative D call: TRBD1 (6 bases). The TCR was taken from a person aged 18-65 years who received the Ad26.COV2.S COVID-19 vaccine or a placebo. The material sequenced was peripheral blood, taken in a trial of Ad26.COV2.S vaccine versus placebo. CDR3 residues: CASSTATGYNSPLHF. Written as DNA, the CDR3 is TGTGCCAGTAGTACCGCGACAGGTTATAATTCACCCCTCCACTTT.